Listed below are T cell receptor beta chains from one sample, sequenced in a study of blood T cells in healthy people across ages. TCRdb re-called the 5' RACE reads through MiXCR, storing one row per CDR3 protein. The sample yields approximately 800,000 distinct CDR3 sequences, around 50% seen once. The source material was blood. The origin of the receptors is an elderly man in good health. Each CDR3 is given with its conserved first and last residue. The D gene is left open where the match is weak. A row's size may be missing; if present it is once, few, many or a size class.

TRBV20-1,TRBJ2-7,TRBD2,-,CSTRSSSGGNYNEQYF,TGCAGTACTCGGTCGTCTAGCGGGGGGAATTACAATGAGCAGTACTTC
TRBV20-1,TRBJ1-6,-,-,CSARRGENSPLHF,TGCAGTGCTAGGAGGGGTGAGAATTCACCCCTCCACTTT
TRBV12-3/TRBV12-4,TRBJ2-2,-,-,CASSPREKKRGELFF,TGTGCCAGCAGTCCCCGGGAAAAAAAGCGAGGGGAGCTGTTTTTT
TRBV27,TRBJ2-4,TRBD2,few,CASVAGSGPLAKNIQYF,TGTGCCAGTGTAGCGGGGTCGGGACCCCTAGCCAAAAACATTCAGTACTTC
TRBV29-1,TRBJ1-1,-,few,CSVWSTSNTEAFF,TGCAGCGTGTGGAGCACTTCGAACACTGAAGCTTTCTTT
TRBV12-3/TRBV12-4,TRBJ2-1,TRBD2,few,CASSRNLAGGNNEQFF,TGTGCCAGCAGTCGCAACCTAGCGGGAGGCAACAATGAGCAGTTCTTC
TRBV6-2/TRBV6-3,TRBJ2-1,TRBD2,-,CASSRTLSGRGNEQFF,TGTGCCAGCAGCCGAACCCTAAGCGGGAGAGGCAATGAGCAGTTCTTC
TRBV7-2,TRBJ2-3,-,-,CASILAASTDTQYF,TGTGCCAGCATCTTAGCAGCTAGCACAGATACGCAGTATTTT
TRBV6-5,TRBJ2-7,-,few,CASKTVYSYEQYF,TGTGCCAGCAAAACAGTCTACTCCTACGAGCAGTACTTC
TRBV12-3/TRBV12-4,TRBJ1-5,-,-,CASSFLYDQPQHF,TGTGCCAGCAGTTTTCTGTACGATCAGCCCCAGCATTTT
TRBV20-1,TRBJ2-1,TRBD2,-,CSATGLADHYNGQFF,TGCAGTGCAACGGGACTAGCGGACCACTACAATGGGCAGTTCTTC
TRBV20-1,TRBJ2-1,-,many,CSARPRGNSYEQFF,TGCAGTGCTAGACCCCGGGGAAATTCCTACGAGCAGTTCTTC
TRBV20-1,TRBJ1-1,-,many,CSARAPGGSTEAFF,TGCAGTGCTAGGGCCCCCGGTGGTAGCACTGAAGCTTTCTTT
TRBV6-6,TRBJ2-7,-,many,CASSYPPGEPYEQYF,TGTGCCAGCAGTTATCCACCAGGGGAACCCTACGAGCAGTACTTC
TRBV7-2,TRBJ2-5,-,many,CASSPNGQRLETQYF,TGTGCCAGCAGCCCAAACGGACAGCGCCTAGAGACCCAGTACTTC
TRBV5-1,TRBJ2-5,TRBD1,-,CASSTGQKYQETQYF,TGCGCCAGCAGCACGGGACAGAAGTACCAAGAGACCCAGTACTTC
TRBV18,TRBJ2-1,-,-,CASTPGVLNEQFF,TGTGCCAGCACACCCGGCGTTTTGAATGAGCAGTTCTTC
TRBV28,TRBJ2-7,TRBD1,many,CASSNTGAYEQYF,TGTGCCAGCAGCAATACAGGGGCCTACGAGCAGTACTTC
TRBV2,TRBJ2-4,-,few,CASSEARVQYF,TGTGCCAGCAGTGAAGCGCGAGTACAGTACTTC
TRBV12-3/TRBV12-4,TRBJ2-2,TRBD2,few,CASSGLAHTGELFF,TGTGCCAGCAGTGGACTAGCGCACACCGGGGAGCTGTTTTTT
TRBV9,TRBJ2-1,TRBD2,-,CASSVGGSTYNEQFF,TGTGCCAGCAGCGTGGGAGGGAGTACCTACAATGAGCAGTTCTTC
TRBV7-2,TRBJ2-7,-,few,CASSLVETATYEQYF,TGTGCCAGCAGCTTAGTTGAGACAGCGACTTACGAGCAGTACTTC
TRBV7-9,TRBJ2-7,-,few,CASSPSRGLGEQYF,TGTGCCAGCAGCCCCAGCAGGGGACTGGGCGAGCAGTACTTC
TRBV7-2,TRBJ2-7,TRBD2,few,CASSLDGSGTYEQYF,TGTGCCAGCAGCTTAGATGGTAGCGGGACCTACGAGCAGTACTTC
TRBV20-1,TRBJ2-7,-,-,CSARAPRGDSLAKLGYEQYF,TGCAGTGCTAGAGCACCAAGGGGGGACTCGCTCGCAAAGCTGGGTTACGAGCAGTACTTC
TRBV12-3/TRBV12-4,TRBJ2-3,TRBD2,many,CASSVQTSGTDTQYF,TGTGCCAGCAGTGTCCAGACTAGCGGCACAGATACGCAGTATTTT